This T cell receptor (beta chain) originates from a study of T cell responses to AZD1222 COVID-19 vaccine (dated by TCRdb to the early 2020s). The study in broad terms: TCR sequencing was performed for about 250 trial participants, of whom approximately 200 were given two doses of AZD1222 and around 25 were given two doses of MenACWY control vaccine. Trial participants were enrolled into age subgroups of 18-55, 56-69 and 70-plus years, which contained 148, 28 and 57 TCR-sequenced participants, respectively.

The time point label corresponds to: about 28 days (+/-7) after the second vaccine dose. AZD1222 recipients with second doses at about 4 weeks or about 12 weeks were pooled, because spike-specific TCR depth and breadth did not differ between schedules. Samples from vaccinated people were obtained from the UK trials COV001 and COV002, which included a single-blind randomized controlled phase 2/3 trial of AZD1222 (ChAdOx1 nCoV-19) in healthy adults. Trial participant PBMC samples were collected at day 0 and day 28 after the second dose for TCRbeta chain sequencing. Overall results and qualifications from the work: After two AZD1222 doses, both the breadth and the depth of spike-specific TCRs were significantly higher than at day 0 and than in MenACWY recipients. No day 14 peak-response samples were available, so repertoires were characterized only after the peak T cell response. The 56-69-year group was small, and its depth increase did not reach significance, likely because of low power. The whole spike protein was spanned by vaccine-associated CD4 TCRs, and dominant responses were seen in regions 160-218 and 743-854. Reportedly, almost half of the unique spike-specific TCRs recognized epitopes lying outside the regions that are mutated in the B.1.351 and B.1.1.7 variants. Only five or six AZD1222 recipients were SARS-CoV-2 seropositive at baseline, limiting conclusions about previously exposed vaccinees. Most participants were white British and females outnumbered males, and the authors suggested that clonal diversity may have been underestimated.

A word on this clone: There is no known antigen for this receptor. Base qualities are missing; no much larger clone stands one base away.

The CDR3 regions of human TCRbeta chains were analyzed by immunosequencing. The authors processed their data as follows. Repertoire TCRs were matched against a reference library of SARS-CoV-2-specific TCRs generated with the MIRA antigen-specificity platform. Breadth meant the fraction of unique TCRs that were SARS-CoV-2-associated, whereas depth meant the fraction of total T cells that were SARS-CoV-2-associated. Using the MIRA data, each spike-specific TCR was mapped to the spike region that the TCR reacts to and placed in a CD4 or CD8 class. Log10-transformed breadth and depth values were compared by one-way ANOVA with Sidak's multiple comparisons tests. TCRdb took over this immuneACCESS table, retaining in-frame rearrangements with V and J assigned. Such tables are incomplete; in checked studies, under half of the missing clones stem from an unresolved V gene, and the remainder is unexplained. From that table come the V and J calls and clone size; the DNA was used to work out D and trimming. The sample has roughly 180,000 clones on record, 85% to 95% of them singletons. The ten largest clones represent around 1.6% of the sample.

V was cut back by 6 bases and J by 0 bases, leaving a gap of 9 bases between them. Spanning cysteine to phenylalanine, the CDR3 consists of 13 amino acids. The CDR3 DNA has 39 bases and is translated from base 1. The chain employs TRBV12-3 or TRBV12-4 and TRBJ2-7, with no confidently assigned D gene. The sample in question was peripheral blood, obtained 28 days after the second AZD1222 dose. The sequence was obtained from an adult who received the AZD1222 COVID-19 vaccine. The CDR3 protein: CASSPWGSYEQYF. Read as DNA, the sequence is TGTGCCAGCAGCCCGTGGGGCTCCTACGAGCAGTACTTC.